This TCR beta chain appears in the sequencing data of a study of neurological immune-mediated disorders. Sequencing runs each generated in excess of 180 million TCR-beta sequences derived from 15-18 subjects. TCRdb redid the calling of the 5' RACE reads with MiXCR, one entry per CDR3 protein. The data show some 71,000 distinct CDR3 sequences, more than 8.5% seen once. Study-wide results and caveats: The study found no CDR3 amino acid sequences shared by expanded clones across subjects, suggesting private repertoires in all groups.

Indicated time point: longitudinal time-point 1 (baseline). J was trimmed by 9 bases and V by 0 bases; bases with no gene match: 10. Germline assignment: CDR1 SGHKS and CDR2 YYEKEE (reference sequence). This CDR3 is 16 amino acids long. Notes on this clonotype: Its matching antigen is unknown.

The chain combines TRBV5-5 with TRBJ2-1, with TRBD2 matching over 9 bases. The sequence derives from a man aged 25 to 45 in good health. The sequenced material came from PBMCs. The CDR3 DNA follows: TGTGCCAGCAGCTTGGCCGGAGTAGCGGGAGCACTTGAGCAGTTCTTC. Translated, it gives CASSLAGVAGALEQFF. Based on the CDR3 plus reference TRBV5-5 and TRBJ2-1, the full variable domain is DAGVTQSPTHLIKTRGQQVTLRCSPISGHKSVSWYQQVLGQGPQFIFQYYEKEERGRGNFPDRFSARQFPNYSSELNVNALLLGDSALYLCASSLAGVAGALEQFFGPGTRLTVL.